These 24 T cell receptor beta chains were all obtained from the same sample, sequenced in a study of response to subunit inactivated influenza vaccine. In TCRdb, the RT-PCR reads were re-called with MiXCR into one record per CDR3 protein. This table has 500,000 to 600,000 distinct CDR3 sequences, approximately 7.6% appearing once. This sample comprised PBMCs from blood, obtained about 24 months after vaccination. The source of these receptors is a man between 50 and 69 years old who received an inactivated influenza vaccine.

There are a few counts of this clonotype. The chain uses TRBV5-1 and TRBJ2-1, with D unresolved. This CDR3 comprises 16 residues. V lost 0 bases to trimming and J lost 3 bases, with 13 bases between them. Germline V gives CDR1 SGHRS, CDR2 YFSETQ. Written as DNA, the CDR3 is TGCGCCAGCAGCTTGGGAGGTTCCCTGATCTACAATGAGCAGTTCTTC. Its protein is CASSLGGSLIYNEQFF.

This chain uses TRBV6-5 with TRBJ2-1; 9 bases line up with TRBD1. Germline V lookup: CDR1 MNHEY, CDR2 SVGAGI. The CDR3 covers 15 residues. The trim removed 4 bases at V and 9 bases at J, leaving 10 bases unmatched. Here the CDR3 reads CASSSRQGVVGEQFF. In DNA form, the CDR3 reads TGTGCCAGCAGTTCACGACAGGGGGTTGTGGGTGAGCAGTTCTTC.

Points on this clonotype: The junction departs from germline at one end; a sequencing error may be responsible. The V gene is TRBV12-3 or TRBV12-4, the J gene TRBJ1-1, with no clear D. CDR3 length equals 14 residues. DNA of the CDR3: TGTGCCTGCAGTTTTAATAGGGCCGGGACTGAAGCTTTCTTT. It encodes CACSFNRAGTEAFF.

This clonotype occurred many times. The chain couples TRBV13 to TRBJ1-1; TRBD1 agrees at 11 bases. The germline CDR1 and CDR2 sequences are PRHDT and FYEKMQ (reference sequence). This CDR3 comprises 16 residues. Trimming cost V 3 bases and J 5 bases; bases outside gene matches: 8. CDR3 bases: TGTGCCAGCAGCTTCGGACAGGGGGCTTGGTATACTGAAGCTTTCTTT. Translated, it gives CASSFGQGAWYTEAFF.

With regard to this clonotype: Germline and junction disagree at one end, which may indicate a read error. The rearrangement links TRBV29-1 to TRBJ1-2; the D gene is possibly TRBD1 (5 bases). CDR1 is SQVTM, CDR2 ANQGSEA, per germline. This CDR3 has 13 amino acids. For the CDR3, the DNA is TGCAGCGCTGAAGATCTCAGGGATTATGGCTACACCTTC. Translating gives CSAEDLRDYGYTF.

The V call is TRBV4-3, the J call TRBJ2-7; the match to TRBD1 covers 9 bases. CDR3 length: 15 residues. V shed 2 bases and J 1 base; nucleotides not matched to a gene: 3. Looked up from germline, CDR1 is LGHNA and CDR2 is YSLEER. The CDR3 DNA follows: TGCGCCAGCAGCCAATTGACAGGGGGTTCCTACGAGCAGTACTTC. The encoded protein is CASSQLTGGSYEQYF.

This clonotype was picked up many times. The genes are TRBV20-1 and TRBJ2-7; D is uncertain. This CDR3 has 12 amino acids. The V gene's germline CDR1 is DFQATT and CDR2 SNEGSKA (reference sequence). Trimming left V 6 bases short and J 2 bases short, with 11 bases between. CDR3 protein: CSASRLTYEQYF. The CDR3, as DNA: TGCAGTGCCAGTCGGCTGACCTACGAGCAGTACTTC.

This clonotype showed up just a few times. The J gene is TRBJ2-2, the V gene TRBV11-2, with no clear D. The length of the CDR3 is 12 residues. Trimming pared 6 bases from V and 7 bases from J, leaving 9 bases between. Per the germline V gene, CDR1 is SGHAT and CDR2 is FQNNGV. The CDR3 spells CASSRTGGELFF. CDR3 sequence (DNA): TGTGCCAGCAGTCGCACGGGCGGGGAGCTGTTTTTT.

The chain recombines TRBV27 with TRBJ2-7, with 7 bases matching TRBD1. Trimming cost V 3 bases and J 1 base; bases outside gene matches: 6. Germline V gene data show CDR1 as MNHEY and CDR2 as SMNVEV (reference sequence). The CDR3 spans 15 residues. The CDR3 protein is CASSLLGQESYEQYF. CDR3 nucleotides: TGTGCCAGCAGTTTGCTCGGACAGGAGTCCTACGAGCAGTACTTC.

Concerning this clonotype: It may be a read error: a sequence one base away is much more abundant. The chain uses TRBV4-3 and TRBJ1-1; the D is unclear. Germline V lookup: CDR1 LGHNA, CDR2 YSLEER. The CDR3 length is 14 residues. The CDR3 coding sequence is TGCGCCAGCAGCCAAGAGGGAATGAACCCTGAAGCTTTCTTT. Protein: CASSQEGMNPEAFF.

This clonotype was found many times. V usage is TRBV5-1 and J usage is TRBJ1-1, with D possibly TRBD1 on 5 matching bases. Germline lookup yields CDR1 SGHRS and CDR2 YFSETQ. The CDR3 contains 14 residues. V lost 1 base and J 3 bases, leaving 10 bases between the germline ends. CDR3: CASSLKGVDTEAFF. The DNA for the CDR3 is TGCGCCAGCAGCTTGAAAGGGGTCGACACTGAAGCTTTCTTT.

This clonotype has ten or more counts. The chain is built from TRBV12-3 or TRBV12-4 and TRBJ1-1; possibly TRBD1 for D (5 bases). CDR3 length equals 14 residues. V was trimmed by 4 bases and J by 5 bases, leaving 14 bases between them. The CDR3 DNA follows: TGTGCCAGCAGTTGGGGGGGAGGGTTAACTGAAGCTTTCTTT. Encoded protein: CASSWGGGLTEAFF.

At least ten counts were recorded for this clonotype. The chain employs TRBV5-1 and TRBJ2-7; 12 positions agree with TRBD2. The CDR3 covers 14 residues. V lost 6 bases, J lost 6 bases, and 7 bases stayed unmatched. The germline V gene has CDR1 SGHRS and CDR2 YFSETQ. For the CDR3, the DNA is TGCGCCAGCATGCTAGCGGGAGGGAAGGGCGAGCAGTACTTC. Translated, it gives CASMLAGGKGEQYF.

The gene calls are TRBV6-2 or TRBV6-3 and TRBJ1-5; possible D gene TRBD1, 5 bases. Germline CDR1 MNHEY, CDR2 SVGEGT. The CDR3 is 15 residues long. Between the trimmed V and J ends, which lost 7 bases and 4 bases, there was a span of 17 bases. This CDR3 is CASKWGYYRNQPQHF. CDR3 nucleotide sequence: TGTGCCAGCAAATGGGGATATTACAGGAATCAGCCCCAGCATTTT.

This clonotype was counted between two and nine times. This chain links TRBV27 with TRBJ2-1, with 9 bases aligning to TRBD1. In germline, CDR1 is MNHEY, CDR2 SMNVEV (reference sequence). This CDR3 has 16 amino acids. V dropped 5 bases and J dropped 2; count of bases not matched to a gene: 7. The CDR3 reads CASSRMGQGPYNEQFF. CDR3 in DNA: TGTGCCAGCAGTAGAATGGGACAGGGACCCTACAATGAGCAGTTCTTC.

In its sample, this clonotype was seen a few times. In nucleotides, the CDR3 is TGCAGCGTTTTTGGTACGGCGAACACTGAAGCTTTCTTT. As protein: CSVFGTANTEAFF. The V gene is TRBV29-1, the J gene TRBJ1-1, with D unclear. This CDR3 comprises 13 residues. V lost 5 bases, J lost 1 base, and 11 bases lay in between. Germline CDR1 and CDR2: SQVTM and ANQGSEA.

This clonotype came up a few times. The V and J genes are TRBV5-1 and TRBJ2-3, with TRBD2 matching over 9 bases. The CDR3 loop spans 18 amino acids. Germline loops: CDR1 SGHRS, CDR2 YFSETQ. V lost 0 bases, J lost 1 base, and 9 bases stayed unmatched. CDR3 sequence (DNA): TGCGCCAGCAGCTTGGCCCCGGGACTAGCTTCCCGCACAGATACGCAGTATTTT. Protein product: CASSLAPGLASRTDTQYF.

This clonotype was detected ten times or more. This chain uses TRBV5-1 with TRBJ2-1, with TRBD1 identical over 9 bases. The CDR3 is made up of 15 amino acids. V shed 4 bases and J 8 bases; nucleotides not matched to a gene: 10. The germline CDR1 and CDR2 sequences are SGHRS and YFSETQ. CDR3: CASSLRTGADDEQFF. The DNA of the CDR3 is TGCGCCAGCAGCCTAAGGACAGGGGCTGACGATGAGCAGTTCTTC.

This clonotype has at least ten counts. The chain has TRBV5-1 and TRBJ2-7; perhaps TRBD2 as D (5 bases). This CDR3 region has 14 residues. The germline V gene encodes CDR1 SGHRS and CDR2 YFSETQ. Trimming stripped 4 bases from V and 2 bases from J, with 13 bases between. The CDR3 bases are TGCGCCAGCAGCGTCCTCGGGGATACCTACGAGCAGTACTTC. Its protein is CASSVLGDTYEQYF.

This clonotype showed up many times. The rearrangement links TRBV12-3 or TRBV12-4 to TRBJ2-2; the D is unclear. CDR3 length equals 14 residues. The V end was cut by 3 bases, the J end by 1 base, with 6 bases between. Here the CDR3 reads CASSLLLNTGELFF. Written as DNA, the CDR3 is TGTGCCAGCAGTTTGCTCCTGAACACCGGGGAGCTGTTTTTT.

This clonotype was counted ten times or more. The CDR3 DNA is TGTGCCACCAGCAGTCCCCGGGCTAGCGGTTCACTAGCCAAAAACATTCAGTACTTC. Amino acid sequence: CATSSPRASGSLAKNIQYF. V gene TRBV15 combines with J gene TRBJ2-4, with TRBD2 matching 7 bases. Unmatched junction bases numbered 14, after V lost 3 bases and J lost 0 bases. The CDR3 runs 19 residues. Per germline, CDR1 LNHNV and CDR2 YYDKDF (reference sequence).

This clonotype was seen only a few times. The V and J genes are TRBV5-1 and TRBJ2-1, with 8 bases identical to TRBD1. Germline V gives CDR1 SGHRS, CDR2 YFSETQ. The CDR3 totals 15 residues. Germline trimming cut 3 bases from V and 3 bases from J; bases unmatched to any gene: 5. CDR3 bases: TGCGCCAGCAGCTCCGGACAGGGAAACTACAATGAGCAGTTCTTC. Translation gives CASSSGQGNYNEQFF.

This clonotype was detected a few times. The chain joins TRBV4-3 to TRBJ1-6; D not certain. Germline CDR1 LGHNA, CDR2 YSLEER. The CDR3 consists of 13 residues. Trimming removed 0 bases from V and 7 bases from J, with 4 bases in between. This chain's CDR3 is CASSQETNSPLHF. The CDR3 DNA follows: TGCGCCAGCAGCCAAGAGACGAATTCACCCCTCCACTTT.

The chain employs TRBV11-2 and TRBJ1-1, with D possibly matching TRBD1 (6 bases). Trimming removed 6 bases from V and 0 bases from J, with 11 bases in between. This CDR3 region has 14 residues. Germline V lookup: CDR1 SGHAT, CDR2 FQNNGV. The CDR3 loop is CASSRQELNTEAFF. CDR3 nucleotides: TGTGCCAGCAGTCGACAGGAGCTGAACACTGAAGCTTTCTTT. The whole variable domain, remainder taken from reference TRBV11-2 and TRBJ1-1, is EAGVAQSPRYKIIEKRQSVAFWCNPISGHATLYWYQQILGQGPKLLIQFQNNGVVDDSQLPKDRFSAERLKGVDSTLKIQPAKLEDSAVYLCASSRQELNTEAFFGQGTRLTVV.